Below are 8 T cell receptor beta chains sequenced from a single sample in a study of T cell repertoires in cytomegalovirus infection. Each CDR3 protein is one row after TCRdb ran MiXCR on the reads. This table has 150,000 to 200,000 distinct CDR3 sequences, approximately 30% appearing once. Sequenced sample: PBMCs. These TCRs come from a human donor in good health (CMV status not recorded). Some clones in this sample may be carry-over from other donors' samples.

This clonotype was counted once. The chain links TRBV29-1 to TRBJ1-2; no clear D. The CDR3 runs to 11 residues. The germline V gene has CDR1 SQVTM and CDR2 ANQGSEA. Trimming took 3 bases from V and 4 from J, leaving 6 bases between them. In nucleotides, the CDR3 is TGCAGCGTTGAGGGCCGCTATGGCTACACCTTC. The encoded protein is CSVEGRYGYTF.

This clonotype was picked up many times. The chain carries TRBV7-2 and TRBJ1-3; D perhaps matches TRBD1 (6 bases). From germline, CDR1 is SGHTA and CDR2 FQGNSA. V lost 3 bases to trimming and J lost 4 bases, with 10 bases between them. The CDR3 loop spans 14 amino acids. CDR3 sequence (DNA): TGTGCCAGCAGCTTTCGGGACATCGGAAACACCATATATTTT. Its translation: CASSFRDIGNTIYF.

This clonotype showed up just a few times. The V call is TRBV27, the J call TRBJ1-5; no firm D call. Trimming took off 6 bases at V and 2 bases at J, with 17 bases between the two ends. CDR1 MNHEY and CDR2 SMNVEV come from the germline V gene (reference sequence). This CDR3 is 16 amino acids long. CDR3 amino acids: CASRPPRKGGNQPQHF. The CDR3 DNA reads TGTGCCAGCAGGCCTCCCAGAAAAGGAGGCAATCAGCCCCAGCATTTT.

This clonotype was seen a handful of times. CDR3 region: CASSLGGSLKNIQYF. For the CDR3, the DNA is TGTGCCAGCAGTTTAGGGGGCAGCCTGAAAAACATTCAGTACTTC. The rearrangement uses TRBV27 and TRBJ2-4; weak D call: TRBD1 (6 bases). The CDR3 is made up of 15 amino acids. Germline CDR1 MNHEY, CDR2 SMNVEV (reference sequence). Trimming pared 2 bases from V and 4 bases from J, leaving 12 bases between.

V gene TRBV2 combines with J gene TRBJ2-6; D unresolved. Germline V CDR1 and CDR2: SNHLY, FYNNEI. CDR3 size: 16 residues. Trimming removed 3 bases at V and 0 bases at J, with 9 bases between. In DNA form, the CDR3 reads TGTGCCAGCAGTGACTCGGGCCTCTCTGGGGCCAACGTCCTGACTTTC. Protein sequence: CASSDSGLSGANVLTF.

This clonotype occurred many times. The chain has TRBV12-3 or TRBV12-4 and TRBJ1-2; 10 bases align to TRBD1. V was pared by 6 bases and J by 4 bases, with 5 bases of the junction left unmatched. The CDR3 has 14 residues. The CDR3 region has the DNA TGTGCCAGCAGACTTGACAGGGGGCCCTATGGCTACACCTTC. As protein: CASRLDRGPYGYTF.

The V and J genes are TRBV6-6 and TRBJ2-1; no reliable D call. The CDR3 covers 13 residues. Germline-derived CDR1 and CDR2 are MNHNY and SVGAGI (reference sequence). Trimming cost V 6 bases and J 4 bases, with 10 bases left between them. The chain's CDR3 is CASSASTYNEQFF. CDR3 sequence (DNA): TGTGCCAGCAGCGCTTCGACGTACAATGAGCAGTTCTTC.

J is TRBJ2-7 and V is TRBV3-1; maybe TRBD1 (6 bases). Germline lookup yields CDR1 LGHDT and CDR2 YNNKEL (reference sequence). Between the trimmed V and J ends, which lost 5 bases and 5 bases, there was a span of 16 bases. This CDR3 spans 14 amino acids. Here the CDR3 reads CASSTQVTGNEQYF. The DNA of the CDR3 is TGTGCCAGCAGCACCCAGGTCACAGGGAACGAGCAGTACTTC.